This record concerns one T cell receptor beta chain sequence. Trimming left V 6 bases short and J 5 bases short, with 16 bases between. Germline lookup yields CDR1 SQVTM and CDR2 ANQGSEA. This CDR3 is built from 13 residues. The sample comes from a study of blood T cell repertoires in COVID-19. Using immunoSEQ multiplex PCR, the repertoire was profiled, and TCRdb retains in-frame clones only, with some absent. The top ten hold approximately 2% of the sample, which has 40,000 to 50,000 clones, about 84% seen once. This rearrangement joins TRBV29-1 to TRBJ1-2, with D possibly being TRBD1 (6 bases). The sequenced sample was peripheral blood. This receptor was taken from a woman aged 55-69 years with acute or convalescent COVID-19. CDR3 amino acids: CSVKLTGDYGYTF. The CDR3 nucleotides read TGCAGCGTGAAATTGACAGGAGATTATGGCTACACCTTC.